The 31 T cell receptor beta chains in this list originate from one sample, sequenced in a study of T cells in Graves' hyperthyroidism and ophthalmopathy (dated by TCRdb to the late 2010s). Library generation was performed with multiplex PCR. Sequencer: Illumina HiSeq 2000. Amplification of TCR beta CDR3 regions was carried out from RNA transcripts. For the first round of RT-PCR on the TCR CDR3, the HTBI primer set was used together with the Qiagen OneStep RT-PCR kit. Through fastp at Q25 and MiXCR, TCRdb rebuilt clones from the public reads, retaining in-frame beta chains. A single entry per CDR3 protein holds the most common genes and DNA from its merged rows. The sample includes roughly 400,000 distinct CDR3 sequences, with 15% to 19% observed a single time. 25% to 30% of the sample goes to the ten largest clones. Sequenced input: blood. These receptors all come from a woman younger than 35 with Graves' hyperthyroidism that later progressed to Graves' ophthalmopathy.

This clonotype was seen ten or more times. The CDR3 region is CASHPRGGGLNQPQHF. DNA for the CDR3: TGTGCCAGCCATCCTAGGGGTGGTGGTCTAAATCAGCCCCAGCATTTT. The chain has TRBV28 and TRBJ1-5, with a possible D match to TRBD1 (5 bases). Germline V gives CDR1 MDHEN, CDR2 SYDVKM. Trimming stripped 8 bases from V and 4 bases from J, with 21 bases between. The length of the CDR3 is 16 residues.

This clonotype occurred many times. This rearrangement joins TRBV2 to TRBJ2-2; D unresolved. The germline V and J ends were trimmed by 7 bases and 4 bases, with 19 bases remaining between them. This CDR3 has 16 amino acids. Per the germline V gene, CDR1 is SNHLY and CDR2 is FYNNEI. CDR3: CASTHRTDTVTGELFF. The DNA for the CDR3 is TGTGCCAGCACCCACCGAACCGACACGGTCACCGGGGAGCTGTTTTTT.

There are many counts of this clonotype. The chain has TRBV28 and TRBJ2-7, with 9 bases fitting TRBD1. Germline V CDR1 and CDR2: MDHEN, SYDVKM. Trimming took 8 bases from V and 5 from J; bases not matched to a gene: 4. The CDR3 has 12 amino acids. For the CDR3, the DNA is TGTGCCAGCGGGACAGGGATCAACGAGCAGTACTTC. Translation gives CASGTGINEQYF.

Worth noting for this clonotype: The CDR3 does not end in the conserved phenylalanine or tryptophan, so this is likely a read error. CDR3 sequence reads: CASSSGTTSYNEQFL. In DNA, the CDR3 is TGTGCCAGCAGTTCCGGGACCACCTCCTACAATGAGCAGTTCCTC. The chain recombines TRBV27 with TRBJ2-1; perhaps D is TRBD1 or TRBD2 (5 bases each). CDR1 is MNHEY and CDR2 is SMNVEV in the germline V gene (reference sequence). The CDR3 sequence is 15 residues long. The V end was cut by 4 bases, the J end by 0 bases, with 10 bases between.

V is TRBV7-9 and J is TRBJ2-7; 10 bases agree with TRBD1. Germline CDR1 is SEHNR and CDR2 is FQNEAQ (reference sequence). Germline trimming cut 5 bases from V and 5 bases from J; bases unmatched to any gene: 9. This CDR3 comprises 15 residues. The CDR3 loop is CASSPDRGLIHEQYF. For the CDR3, the DNA is TGTGCCAGCAGCCCCGACAGGGGGCTCATCCACGAGCAGTACTTC.

In this sample, this clonotype turned up a few times. The chain's CDR3 is CSAGGAYQETQYF. The CDR3 DNA reads TGCAGTGCTGGCGGCGCGTACCAAGAGACCCAGTACTTC. J is TRBJ2-5 and V is TRBV20-1; D remains unclear. Trimming cost V 5 bases and J 0 bases, with 10 bases left between them. Germline loops: CDR1 DFQATT, CDR2 SNEGSKA (reference sequence). This CDR3 comprises 13 residues.

This clonotype was seen many times. This chain links TRBV28 with TRBJ2-1; the match to TRBD1 covers 8 bases. Germline V gives CDR1 MDHEN, CDR2 SYDVKM. The ends lost 2 bases at V and 5 bases at J; junction bases unmatched: 11. This CDR3 is 17 amino acids long. The CDR3 loop reads CASSLGPGGNRDNEQFF. For the CDR3, the DNA is TGTGCCAGCAGTTTAGGGCCAGGGGGCAATAGAGACAATGAGCAGTTCTTC.

Ten or more counts support this clonotype. The V gene is TRBV28, the J gene TRBJ1-1, with a weak D call TRBD1 (6 bases). The CDR3 has 14 residues. The V gene's germline CDR1 is MDHEN and CDR2 SYDVKM. V gave up 6 bases and J gave up 1 base, with 12 bases separating them. CDR3 protein: CASRATGRNTEAFF. The DNA for the CDR3 is TGTGCCAGCAGAGCTACAGGGCGGAACACTGAAGCTTTCTTT.

This clonotype was counted at least ten times. The V gene is TRBV12-3 or TRBV12-4, the J gene TRBJ2-6; D remains unclear. This CDR3 has 14 residues. V lost 6 bases, J lost 2 bases, and 8 bases lay in between. The CDR3 here is CASSLNPGANVLTF. CDR3 nucleotides: TGTGCCAGCAGCCTGAATCCTGGGGCCAACGTCCTGACTTTC.

This clonotype was seen ten or more times. The chain is built from TRBV20-1 and TRBJ2-7, with TRBD2 identical over 8 bases. The V segment lost 2 bases and the J segment 1 base; nucleotides outside the gene matches: 1. Germline values: CDR1 DFQATT, CDR2 SNEGSKA (reference sequence). The CDR3 totals 13 residues. The CDR3 loop is CSARLAGSYEQYF. The CDR3 bases are TGCAGTGCTAGACTAGCGGGTTCCTACGAGCAGTACTTC.

The CDR3 region has the DNA TGTGCGAGCGGGGTACCCGGGAGATTTGGAGAGACCCAGTACTTC. Protein product: CASGVPGRFGETQYF. The chain recombines TRBV7-7 with TRBJ2-5; TRBD2 matches at 7 bases. The CDR3 runs 15 residues. Germline CDR1 SSHAT, CDR2 FNYEAQ (reference sequence).

This clonotype was detected a few times. The chain uses TRBV9 and TRBJ2-1; D is undetermined. This CDR3 contains 15 residues. The V end was cut by 0 bases, the J end by 4 bases, with 11 bases between. CDR1 SGDLS and CDR2 YYNGEE come from the germline V gene. The CDR3 here is CASSVGATRYNEQFF. The CDR3 DNA is TGTGCCAGCAGCGTAGGGGCCACGCGGTACAATGAGCAGTTCTTC.

The chain links TRBV5-8 to TRBJ2-3, with TRBD1 matching 8 bases. The trim removed 1 base at V and 2 bases at J, leaving 3 bases unmatched. Germline CDR1 is SGHTS and CDR2 is YDEGEE. The CDR3 is 15 amino acids. The CDR3 region is CASSLTGGLTDTQYF. The CDR3 coding sequence is TGTGCCAGCAGCTTGACAGGGGGACTCACAGATACGCAGTATTTT.

This clonotype was counted at least ten times. The CDR3 sequence is CASSFRQGAYTF. The CDR3 DNA reads TGTGCCAGCAGCTTCCGACAGGGTGCCTACACCTTC. V and J are TRBV11-1 and TRBJ1-2, with TRBD1 identical over 7 bases. Germline loops: CDR1 SGHAT, CDR2 FQDESV (reference sequence). J lost 10 bases, V lost 3 bases, and 5 bases had no gene match. CDR3 length: 12 residues. Drawing the rest from reference TRBV11-1 and TRBJ1-2, the complete variable domain is EAEVAQSPRYKITEKSQAVAFWCDPISGHATLYWYRQILGQGPELLVQFQDESVVDDSQLPKDRFSAERLKGVDSTLKIQPAELGDSAMYLCASSFRQGAYTFGSGTRLTVV.

This clonotype was seen repeatedly, ten times or more. The V call is TRBV20-1, the J call TRBJ2-5, with D possibly matching TRBD2 (6 bases). From germline, CDR1 is DFQATT and CDR2 SNEGSKA (reference sequence). The CDR3 sequence is 14 residues long. V shed 3 bases and J shed 1 base, with 12 bases lying between them. The CDR3 bases are TGCAGTGCTAGGGGGGGATGGGCCCAAGAGACCCAGTACTTC. It translates to CSARGGWAQETQYF.

This clonotype was counted between two and nine times. The chain employs TRBV7-8 and TRBJ2-7; D remains ambiguous. Trimming pared 1 base from V and 7 bases from J, leaving 14 bases between. The CDR3 is 14 amino acids. Germline CDR1 is SGHVS and CDR2 is FQNEAQ. CDR3 sequence reads: CASSLGGGPGEQYF. The CDR3 DNA sequence: TGTGCCAGCAGCTTAGGTGGCGGCCCTGGGGAGCAGTACTTC.

The chain employs TRBV2 and TRBJ1-2; 7 bases agree with TRBD1. Germline loops: CDR1 SNHLY, CDR2 FYNNEI. The CDR3 is 14 residues long. Trimming took 3 bases from V and 9 from J; bases not matched to a gene: 10. CDR3 sequence: CASSERGRSKSYTF. The CDR3 DNA sequence: TGTGCCAGCAGTGAGAGGGGGCGGTCTAAAAGCTACACCTTC.

This clonotype was detected many times. V is TRBV24-1 and J is TRBJ2-3, with TRBD1 matching over 7 bases. Trimming cost V 4 bases and J 1 base; bases outside gene matches: 4. This CDR3 contains 15 residues. Germline loops: CDR1 KGHDR, CDR2 SFDVKD. The CDR3, as DNA: TGTGCCACCAGTGACATTGGACAGGGCACAGATACGCAGTATTTT. It encodes CATSDIGQGTDTQYF.

The chain has TRBV29-1 and TRBJ2-3, with no clear D. CDR1 is SQVTM, CDR2 ANQGSEA, per germline. There are 11 residues in the CDR3. V shed 7 bases and J shed 5 bases, with 10 bases lying between them. CDR3 loop: CSANPGDTQYF. In nucleotides, the CDR3 is TGCAGCGCCAACCCAGGAGATACGCAGTATTTT.

The rearrangement joins TRBV7-8 to TRBJ2-5; 9 bases are shared with TRBD2. Germline V gene lookup returns CDR1 SGHVS and CDR2 FQNEAQ. This CDR3 contains 17 residues. J lost 0 bases, V lost 1 base, and 6 bases had no gene match. CDR3 bases: TGTGCCAGCAGCTTAGAAGCTAGCGGGGTGTACCAAGAGACCCAGTACTTC. It is translated as CASSLEASGVYQETQYF.

Many counts were recorded for this clonotype. The chain recombines TRBV18 with TRBJ2-7, with 9 bases aligning to TRBD1. CDR1 and CDR2 (germline): KGHSH, LQKENI. V lost 3 bases and J lost 5; bases outside the gene matches: 8. CDR3 length equals 15 residues. The CDR3 loop reads CASSPPGQGWNEQYF. In DNA form, the CDR3 reads TGTGCCAGCTCACCGCCGGGACAGGGTTGGAACGAGCAGTACTTC.

This chain joins TRBV4-2 and TRBJ2-7; D is unresolved. V lost 0 bases, J lost 2 bases, and 11 bases lay in between. Per the germline V gene, CDR1 is LGHNA and CDR2 is YNFKEQ. There are 15 residues in the CDR3. CDR3 nucleotides: TGTGCCAGCAGCCAAGAAAAGGCTGGGCCCTACGAGCAGTACTTC. Translated, it gives CASSQEKAGPYEQYF.

This clonotype appeared a few times. The chain joins TRBV28 to TRBJ2-3; TRBD2 aligns across 8 bases. The CDR3 is made up of 15 amino acids. V was clipped by 5 bases and J by 4 bases; unmatched bases: 8. Germline V gives CDR1 MDHEN, CDR2 SYDVKM. The CDR3 bases are TGTGCCAGCAGTCCTGGGTTAGCGGGGTCAGATACGCAGTATTTT. This codes for CASSPGLAGSDTQYF.

The rearrangement uses TRBV4-3 and TRBJ2-7, with TRBD1 matching 7 bases. This CDR3 contains 16 residues. The junction had 6 bases not matched to a gene; V was cut back by 0 bases and J by 1 base. Germline V lookup: CDR1 LGHNA, CDR2 YSLEER. The CDR3 coding sequence is TGCGCCAGCAGCCAAGAACCGGACAGGCCGTCCTACGAGCAGTACTTC. Amino acid sequence: CASSQEPDRPSYEQYF.

This clonotype was detected only once. With a much larger clone just one base away, this may be a read error. The genes are TRBV28 and TRBJ1-1; D not certain. Germline V lookup: CDR1 MDHEN, CDR2 SYDVKM. Trimming left V 8 bases short and J 3 bases short, with 13 bases between. This CDR3 is built from 13 residues. DNA of the CDR3: TGTGCCAGCGGTTGGGGAGAGGACACTGAAGCTTTCTTT. Its protein product is CASGWGEDTEAFF.

This clonotype was counted a few times. For the CDR3, the DNA is TGCAGCGTTGGGGGACTGGGGGCATCTGGAAACACCATATATTTT. Its protein is CSVGGLGASGNTIYF. The V call is TRBV29-1, the J call TRBJ1-3; a weak D match, TRBD1 (6 bases). V lost 4 bases to trimming and J lost 1 base, with 14 bases between them. The CDR3 has 15 residues. Germline lookup yields CDR1 SQVTM and CDR2 ANQGSEA.

This clonotype has a handful of counts. At one end the junction does not follow the germline gene, possibly because of a read error. The chain is built from TRBV7-6 and TRBJ2-5; 10 nucleotides line up with TRBD2. The germline V gene has CDR1 SGHVS and CDR2 FNYEAQ. The CDR3 covers 16 residues. The CDR3: CTSSLFGTSEGETQYF. Written as DNA, the CDR3 is TGTACCAGCAGCTTGTTCGGGACTAGCGAGGGTGAGACCCAGTACTTC.

This clonotype was seen repeatedly, ten times or more. The V gene is TRBV2, the J gene TRBJ2-7; D might be TRBD1 (5 bases). Trimming stripped 3 bases from V and 6 bases from J, with 12 bases between. Germline-derived CDR1 and CDR2 are SNHLY and FYNNEI. This CDR3 region has 13 residues. The chain's CDR3 is CASSDTVQGEQYF. The CDR3 region has the DNA TGTGCCAGCAGTGATACGGTGCAGGGCGAGCAGTACTTC.

This clonotype was detected ten times or more. The chain combines TRBV28 with TRBJ2-7; TRBD1 matches 10 bases. V was pared by 6 bases and J by 3 bases, with 8 bases of the junction left unmatched. CDR1 and CDR2 (germline): MDHEN, SYDVKM. The CDR3 has 15 amino acids. The CDR3 nucleotides are TGTGCCAGCAGACCCGGGACAGGGGTGGGCTACGAGCAGTACTTC. Translating gives CASRPGTGVGYEQYF.

This clonotype was seen a handful of times. The CDR3 DNA is TGCGCCAGCAGTGTTAGGGAAGGCTACGAGCAGTACTTC. It codes for CASSVREGYEQYF. The J gene is TRBJ2-7, the V gene TRBV4-1, with no clear D. Trimming cost V 6 bases and J 3 bases, with 12 bases left between them. Germline CDR1 is MGHRA and CDR2 is YSYEKL. The CDR3 runs to 13 residues.

This clonotype came up a few times. This chain uses TRBV14 with TRBJ2-7, with a possible D match to TRBD1 (5 bases). This CDR3 has 14 amino acids. Trimming stripped 4 bases from V and 2 bases from J, with 12 bases between. Germline values: CDR1 SGHDN, CDR2 FVKESK. CDR3 amino acids: CASSRRQRAYEQYF. The DNA for the CDR3 is TGTGCCAGCAGCCGGCGACAGCGCGCCTACGAGCAGTACTTC.